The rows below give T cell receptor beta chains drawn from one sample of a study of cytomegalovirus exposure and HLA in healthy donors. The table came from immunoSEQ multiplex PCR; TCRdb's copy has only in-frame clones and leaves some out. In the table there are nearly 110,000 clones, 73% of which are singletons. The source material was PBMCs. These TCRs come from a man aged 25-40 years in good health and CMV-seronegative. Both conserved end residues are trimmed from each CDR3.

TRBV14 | ASSQDFQRDYNEQF
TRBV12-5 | ASGFILAESAGELF
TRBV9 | ASSPSGREETQY
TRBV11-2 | ASSLGALAEVEF
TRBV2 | ASSERTGTHEQY
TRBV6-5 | ASSVEGSGNTIY
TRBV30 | AWSGAGSGANVLT
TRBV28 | ASSFSGGSSYEQY
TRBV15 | ATSRDRVLAF
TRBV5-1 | ASSLWTGAENTEAF
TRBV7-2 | ASSLYLGTSGGSGETQY
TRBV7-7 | ASSPAEFTDTQY
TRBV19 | ASTTAGLAGPYNEQF
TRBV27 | ASSLSSRGLYEQY
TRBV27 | ASSAGASGLQETQY
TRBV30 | AWSVVAGGQPQH
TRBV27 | ASSLGGPYSNQPQH
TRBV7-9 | SSTLGSGLAAGELF
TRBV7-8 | ASSLTQIGPSQPQH
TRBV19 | ASSISGVPPWAF
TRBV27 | ASSLWASGTTGELF
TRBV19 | ASSLQGGNTEAF
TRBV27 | ASSLWGQGQDTGELF
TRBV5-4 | ASSLDRGHTGANVLT
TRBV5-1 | ASRDGQGAGEQF
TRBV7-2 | ASSPRTGESNYGYT
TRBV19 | ASSLRQGGNGPQH
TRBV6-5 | ASSSPTEAF
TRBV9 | ASSVVSTADTQY
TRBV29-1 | SVGGLTDTQY
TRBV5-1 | ASFYNNYEQY
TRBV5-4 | ASSLGQGGREQY
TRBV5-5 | ASSFGSGSGYEQY
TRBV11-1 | ASSLGDRATEAF
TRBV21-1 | ASSKARGFYSPLH
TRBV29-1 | SVPTGNTEAF
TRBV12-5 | ASGPSTEPSPLH
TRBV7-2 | ASSRRTGGTDTQY
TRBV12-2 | ASRLNDRQHSYNEQF
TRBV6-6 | ASNPSATYEQY
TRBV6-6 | ASRLGQGFGEAF
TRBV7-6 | ASSFRQGVAGGNNEQF
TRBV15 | ATSREGDGEQY
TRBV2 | ASGGTSGRKTDTQY
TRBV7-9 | ASSRTSGRVYNEQF
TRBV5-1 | ASSQEPPQVNTEAF
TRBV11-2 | ASSFERGAQETQY